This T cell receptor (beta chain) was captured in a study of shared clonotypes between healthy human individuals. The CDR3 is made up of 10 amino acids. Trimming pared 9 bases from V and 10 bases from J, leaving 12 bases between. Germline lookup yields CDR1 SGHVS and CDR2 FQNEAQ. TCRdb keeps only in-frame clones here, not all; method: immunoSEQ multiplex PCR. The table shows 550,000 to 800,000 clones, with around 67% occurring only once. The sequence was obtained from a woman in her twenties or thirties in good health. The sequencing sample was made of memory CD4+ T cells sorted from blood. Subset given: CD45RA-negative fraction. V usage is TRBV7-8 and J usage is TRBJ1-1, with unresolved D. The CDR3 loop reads CARGPVGAFF. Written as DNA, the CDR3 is TGTGCCAGGGGCCCCGTGGGAGCTTTCTTT.